Listed below are T cell receptor beta chains from one sample, sequenced in a study of blood T cell repertoires in COVID-19. Clones were read by immunoSEQ multiplex PCR, and TCRdb kept only the in-frame ones, dropping some. Counted here are 250,000 to 350,000 clones, around 87% occurring once; the ten biggest clones make up 7.8%. Sequenced input: peripheral blood. These receptor sequences come from a woman in her forties or fifties who had recovered from COVID-19. The CDR3 runs from the conserved cysteine through the conserved F or W. The order of the fields is D gene, J gene, clone size, V gene, CDR3 protein, CDR3 DNA. A D gene is named only where the DNA matches it firmly. The size of a clone is reported for some rows only, either as once, few or many, or as a class for expanded clones.

NA	TRBJ2-1	NA	TRBV2	CASSGWGSSTHNEQFF	TGTGCCAGCAGTGGTTGGGGCAGTTCAACCCACAATGAGCAGTTCTTC
NA	TRBJ1-1	NA	TRBV6-2/TRBV6-3	CASSYSRHTEAFF	TGTGCCAGCAGTTACTCGAGGCACACTGAAGCTTTCTTT
NA	TRBJ2-1	NA	TRBV28	CASSSKLEQFF	TGTGCCAGCAGTTCCAAGCTTGAGCAGTTCTTC
NA	TRBJ2-7	NA	TRBV5-1	CASSRDTSVDEQYF	TGCGCCAGCAGCCGGGACACCTCGGTGGACGAGCAGTACTTC
TRBD1	TRBJ2-7	NA	TRBV5-1	CASSWDREGEQYF	TGCGCCAGCAGCTGGGACAGGGAGGGCGAGCAGTACTTC
NA	TRBJ1-4	NA	TRBV28	CASSIGAENEKLFF	TGTGCCAGCAGCATAGGGGCAGAAAATGAAAAACTGTTTTTT
NA	TRBJ1-4	NA	TRBV27	CASSFQQGGEKLFF	TGTGCCAGCAGTTTTCAGCAGGGCGGCGAAAAACTGTTTTTT
NA	TRBJ2-2	NA	TRBV3-1/TRBV3-2	CASSQDAGITGELFF	TGTGCCAGCAGCCAAGATGCGGGGATTACCGGGGAGCTGTTTTTT
TRBD1	TRBJ2-5	NA	TRBV7-6	CASSSGQGRGQETQYF	TGTGCCAGCAGCTCGGGACAGGGAAGAGGTCAAGAGACCCAGTACTTC
TRBD2	TRBJ2-1	NA	TRBV4-1	CASSQVTAGVTWNEQFF	TGCGCCAGCAGCCAAGTTACAGCGGGGGTGACCTGGAATGAGCAGTTCTTC
TRBD1	TRBJ2-2	NA	TRBV5-1	CASSLQLTGGTGELFF	TGCGCCAGCAGCTTGCAGTTAACAGGGGGTACCGGGGAGCTGTTTTTT
NA	TRBJ2-1	many	TRBV5-6	CASSNTRLGEQFF	TGTGCCAGCAGCAACACTAGGTTGGGTGAGCAGTTCTTC
NA	TRBJ1-5	NA	TRBV28	CASSFVTRDQPQHF	TGTGCCAGCAGTTTCGTCACCAGGGATCAGCCCCAGCATTTT
NA	TRBJ2-2	few	TRBV9	CASSVPLSSGEADFGELFF	TGTGCCAGCAGCGTACCGCTGAGCTCGGGGGAGGCAGATTTCGGGGAGCTGTTTTTT
TRBD1	TRBJ1-1	NA	TRBV27	CASIRQGRTEAFF	TGTGCCAGCATTCGACAGGGCAGGACTGAAGCTTTCTTT
TRBD1	TRBJ2-7	NA	TRBV28	CARRGQGPYEQYF	TGTGCCAGACGGGGACAGGGTCCCTACGAGCAGTACTTC
TRBD1	TRBJ1-6	NA	TRBV5-4	CASSSPLGDRGNSPLHF	TGTGCCAGCAGCTCTCCCTTAGGGGACAGGGGTAATTCACCCCTCCACTTT
TRBD1	TRBJ1-6	NA	TRBV9	CASSKQGMENSPLHF	TGTGCCAGCAGTAAACAGGGGATGGAGAATTCACCCCTCCACTTT
NA	TRBJ1-1	once	TRBV19	CASSTEIVNTEAFF	TGTGCCAGTAGTACGGAGATCGTGAACACTGAAGCTTTCTTT
NA	TRBJ2-2	NA	TRBV10-1	CANHPRQGSSGELFF	TGCGCCAACCACCCCCGGCAGGGATCCTCCGGGGAGCTGTTTTTT
NA	TRBJ1-1	NA	TRBV6-1	CASSQAANRVANTEAFF	TGTGCCAGCAGTCAAGCGGCCAACAGGGTGGCGAACACTGAAGCTTTCTTT
TRBD1	TRBJ1-2	NA	TRBV12-3/TRBV12-4	CASSPDRGGGYTF	TGTGCCAGCAGTCCGGACAGGGGAGGAGGCTACACCTTC
TRBD2	TRBJ2-5	NA	TRBV2	CASNRLALGETQYF	TGTGCCAGCAATAGACTAGCTTTAGGAGAGACCCAGTACTTC
NA	TRBJ2-5	NA	TRBV4-1	CASSQGQFRAETQYF	TGCGCCAGCAGCCAAGGACAGTTTAGGGCGGAGACCCAGTACTTC
NA	TRBJ2-1	NA	TRBV7-9	CASSLAASYNEQFF	TGTGCCAGCAGCTTAGCGGCCTCCTACAATGAGCAGTTCTTC
NA	TRBJ2-3	once	TRBV5-4	CASSFFPDSSTDTQYF	TGTGCCAGCAGCTTCTTCCCAGATTCTAGCACAGATACGCAGTATTTT
NA	TRBJ2-2	NA	TRBV15	CATSRDLSETGELFF	TGTGCCACCAGCAGAGATTTATCTGAGACCGGGGAGCTGTTTTTT
NA	TRBJ1-2	NA	TRBV15	CATTESPNYGYTF	TGTGCCACCACAGAAAGTCCAAACTATGGCTACACCTTC
TRBD2	TRBJ2-1	NA	TRBV5-5	CASSLVGGINNEQFF	TGTGCCAGCAGCTTGGTGGGGGGGATTAACAATGAGCAGTTCTTC
NA	TRBJ2-1	NA	TRBV28	CASSGPYNEQFF	TGTGCCAGCTCCGGTCCTTACAATGAGCAGTTCTTC
NA	TRBJ1-2	NA	TRBV20-1	CSARKGVRYTF	TGCAGTGCCAGAAAAGGGGTTCGCTACACCTTC
TRBD2	TRBJ2-7	NA	TRBV27	CASRIAGSYEQYF	TGTGCCAGCAGAATAGCGGGAAGTTACGAGCAGTACTTC
TRBD1	TRBJ1-6	NA	TRBV5-1	CATRGQGGHSPLHF	TGCGCCACCAGAGGACAGGGGGGGCATTCACCCCTCCACTTT
NA	TRBJ2-7	NA	TRBV24-1	CATSDPDRAYEQYF	TGTGCCACCAGTGACCCTGACAGAGCCTACGAGCAGTACTTC
TRBD1	TRBJ1-1	NA	TRBV18	CASSIGTVNTEAFF	TGTGCCAGCTCAATCGGGACAGTGAACACTGAAGCTTTCTTT
TRBD1	TRBJ2-7	NA	TRBV7-9	CASSFGQGDTDEQYF	TGTGCCAGCAGCTTTGGACAGGGGGACACCGATGAGCAGTACTTC
NA	TRBJ1-1	once	TRBV5-5	CASSSLYGTEAFF	TGTGCCAGCAGCTCCCTATACGGGACTGAAGCTTTCTTT
TRBD1	TRBJ2-1	NA	TRBV6-6	CASSTSGTGLNEQFF	TGTGCCAGCAGCACCTCCGGGACAGGGCTCAATGAGCAGTTCTTC
TRBD2	TRBJ2-5	once	TRBV18	CASSPRRAAGVEETQYF	TGTGCCAGCTCACCTCGGAGGGCCGCGGGAGTCGAAGAGACCCAGTACTTC
TRBD1	TRBJ1-6	NA	TRBV12-3/TRBV12-4	CASSRDSNSPLHF	TGTGCCAGCAGCCGGGACAGTAATTCACCCCTCCACTTT
NA	TRBJ2-5	NA	TRBV5-5	CASSLDGETQYF	TGTGCCAGCAGCTTGGACGGAGAGACCCAGTACTTC
TRBD2	TRBJ2-1	NA	TRBV19	CASRTGTSEDEQFF	TGTGCCAGTAGGACCGGGACTAGCGAGGATGAGCAGTTCTTC
NA	TRBJ1-6	NA	TRBV3-1/TRBV3-2	CASSQDTGILHF	TGTGCCAGCAGCCAAGATACGGGAATCCTCCACTTT
TRBD1	TRBJ1-2	many	TRBV7-2	CASSTNRGRDYGYTF	TGTGCCAGCAGCACAAACAGGGGGCGGGACTATGGCTACACCTTC
NA	TRBJ1-1	NA	TRBV5-1	CASSLEQDTEAFF	TGCGCCAGCAGCTTGGAGCAAGACACTGAAGCTTTCTTT
TRBD1	TRBJ2-7	once	TRBV24-1	CATSRDRVGEQYF	TGTGCCACCAGCCGGGACAGGGTAGGCGAGCAGTACTTC
TRBD1	TRBJ1-2	NA	TRBV4-3	CASSPEDRGNGYTF	TGCGCCAGCAGCCCCGAGGACAGGGGAAATGGCTACACCTTC
TRBD1	TRBJ1-1	NA	TRBV28	CASRGQGKGPEAFF	TGTGCCAGCAGGGGACAGGGGAAAGGTCCTGAAGCTTTCTTT
NA	TRBJ2-2	NA	TRBV5-8	CASSLGQTNTGELFF	TGTGCCAGCAGCTTGGGACAGACGAACACCGGGGAGCTGTTTTTT
TRBD1	TRBJ2-1	NA	TRBV2	CASSVDRGREQFF	TGTGCCAGCAGCGTCGACAGGGGCCGTGAGCAGTTCTTC
TRBD1	TRBJ1-1	NA	TRBV29-1	CSVLIRDRGLWNTEAFF	TGCAGCGTCCTCATCAGGGACAGGGGGCTTTGGAACACTGAAGCTTTCTTT
NA	TRBJ1-1	NA	TRBV11-1	CASSSSGNTEAFF	TGTGCCAGCAGCTCCTCAGGGAACACTGAAGCTTTCTTT
NA	TRBJ1-1	once	TRBV28	CASSLYGTQLKAFF	TGTGCCAGCAGTTTATACGGGACACAACTTAAAGCTTTCTTT
NA	TRBJ1-6	once	TRBV6-6	CASSYGQDNSPLHF	TGTGCCAGCAGTTACGGCCAAGATAATTCACCCCTCCACTTT
NA	TRBJ1-2	NA	TRBV5-1	CASTDLTGQGYTF	TGCGCCAGCACCGACTTAACAGGGCAAGGCTACACCTTC
TRBD1	TRBJ1-2	NA	TRBV29-1	CSATQGARGYTF	TGCAGCGCCACACAGGGGGCGCGTGGCTACACCTTC
TRBD2	TRBJ2-7	NA	TRBV5-4	CASSLLPGLAVPYEQYF	TGTGCCAGCAGTCTACTTCCGGGACTAGCGGTGCCCTACGAGCAGTACTTC
TRBD1	TRBJ2-5	NA	TRBV19	CASRGQGKETQYF	TGTGCCAGTAGGGGACAGGGAAAAGAGACCCAGTACTTC
TRBD1	TRBJ1-4	NA	TRBV7-2	CASSSQGATNEKLFF	TGTGCCAGCAGCTCACAGGGGGCAACTAATGAAAAACTGTTTTTT
TRBD1	TRBJ1-1	NA	TRBV18	CASSPDTGENTEAFF	TGTGCCAGCTCACCGGACACAGGGGAGAACACTGAAGCTTTCTTT